The 5 T cell receptor beta chains below all came from one sample that was sequenced in a study of blood T cell repertoires in COVID-19. TCRdb keeps only in-frame clones here, not all; method: immunoSEQ multiplex PCR. The data hold 200,000 to 250,000 clones, with 80% to 90% observed a single time. Sequencing was performed on peripheral blood. These receptors came from a man aged 18 to 29 with active or convalescent COVID-19.

The genes are TRBV6-5 and TRBJ2-2; the D is unclear. V lost 6 bases and J lost 6, with 14 bases in between. CDR1 and CDR2 from the germline V gene are MNHEY and SVGAGI. CDR3 size: 14 residues. CDR3 DNA sequence: TGTGCCAGCAGACGCGACTTGGTTCCCGGGGAGCTGTTTTTT. Translation: CASRRDLVPGELFF.

The chain has TRBV19 and TRBJ2-1; the D gene is possibly TRBD1 (6 bases). Germline CDR1 and CDR2: LNHDA and SQIVND (reference sequence). The CDR3 runs 15 residues. Between the trimmed V and J ends, which lost 9 bases and 3 bases, there was a span of 18 bases. CDR3 sequence: CASLGTPAGYNEQFF. Written as DNA, the CDR3 is TGTGCCAGCCTGGGGACACCCGCAGGCTACAATGAGCAGTTCTTC.

The rearrangement uses TRBV3-1 (or the pseudogene TRBV3-2) and TRBJ1-1; D gene unclear. The CDR3 covers 13 residues. The ends were cut back, 1 base at V and 5 bases at J, with 8 bases in the middle. Germline V gene sequence: CDR1 LGHDT, CDR2 YNNKEL (reference sequence). CDR3 loop: CASSQAAGTEAFF. The CDR3 bases are TGTGCCAGCAGCCAAGCTGCGGGGACTGAAGCTTTCTTT.

V is TRBV2 and J is TRBJ2-3; possible D gene TRBD2, 7 bases. The CDR3 loop spans 17 amino acids. V was pared by 3 bases and J by 0 bases, with 16 bases between. Per germline, CDR1 SNHLY and CDR2 FYNNEI. CDR3: CASSEGAGAGSTDTQYF. The CDR3 DNA sequence: TGTGCCAGCAGTGAGGGGGCGGGGGCCGGTAGCACAGATACGCAGTATTTT.

In its sample, this clone was seen once. The chain couples TRBV27 to TRBJ1-6; possibly TRBD1 for D (5 bases). V lost 5 bases to trimming and J lost 13 bases, with 18 bases between them. The CDR3 has 14 amino acids. Per the germline V gene, CDR1 is MNHEY and CDR2 is SMNVEV (reference sequence). The DNA of the CDR3 is TGTGCCAGCAGTGCTCGACAGAAGAAACACCCCCTCCACTTT. Translation gives CASSARQKKHPLHF.